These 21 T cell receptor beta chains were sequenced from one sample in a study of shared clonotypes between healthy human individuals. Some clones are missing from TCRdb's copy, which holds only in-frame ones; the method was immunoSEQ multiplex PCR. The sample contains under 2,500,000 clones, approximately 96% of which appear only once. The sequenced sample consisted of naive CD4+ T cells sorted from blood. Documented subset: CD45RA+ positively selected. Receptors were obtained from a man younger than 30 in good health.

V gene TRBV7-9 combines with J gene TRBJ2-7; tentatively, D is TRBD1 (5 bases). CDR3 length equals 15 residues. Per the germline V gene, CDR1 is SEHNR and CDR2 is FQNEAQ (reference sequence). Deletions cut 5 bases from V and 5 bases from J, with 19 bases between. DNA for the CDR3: TGTGCCAGCAGCCTCCACCGAGACAGACCCCACGAGCAGTACTTC. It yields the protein CASSLHRDRPHEQYF.

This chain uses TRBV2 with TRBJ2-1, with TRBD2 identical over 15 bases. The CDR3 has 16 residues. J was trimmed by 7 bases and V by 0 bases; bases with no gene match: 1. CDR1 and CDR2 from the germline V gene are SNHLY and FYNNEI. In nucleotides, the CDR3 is TGTGCCAGCAGTGAAGCCGGACTAGCGGGAGGGAATGAGCAGTTCTTC. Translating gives CASSEAGLAGGNEQFF.

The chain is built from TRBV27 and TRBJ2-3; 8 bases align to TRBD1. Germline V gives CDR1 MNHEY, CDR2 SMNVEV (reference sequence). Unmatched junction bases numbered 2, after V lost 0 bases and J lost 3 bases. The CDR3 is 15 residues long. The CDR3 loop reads CASSLSGQGTDTQYF. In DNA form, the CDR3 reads TGTGCCAGCAGTTTATCTGGACAGGGAACAGATACGCAGTATTTT.

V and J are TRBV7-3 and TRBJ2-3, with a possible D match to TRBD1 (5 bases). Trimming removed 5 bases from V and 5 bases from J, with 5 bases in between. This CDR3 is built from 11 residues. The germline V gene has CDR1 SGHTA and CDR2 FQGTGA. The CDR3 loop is CASSQGDTQYF. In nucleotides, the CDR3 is TGTGCCAGCAGCCAGGGAGATACGCAGTATTTT.

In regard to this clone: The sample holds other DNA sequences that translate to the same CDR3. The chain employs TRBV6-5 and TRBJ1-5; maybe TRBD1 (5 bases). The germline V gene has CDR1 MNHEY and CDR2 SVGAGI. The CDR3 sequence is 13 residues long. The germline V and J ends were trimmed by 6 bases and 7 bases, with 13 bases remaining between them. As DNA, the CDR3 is TGTGCCAGCAGCCGACGGGGGGGACAGCCCCAGCATTTT. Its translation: CASSRRGGQPQHF.

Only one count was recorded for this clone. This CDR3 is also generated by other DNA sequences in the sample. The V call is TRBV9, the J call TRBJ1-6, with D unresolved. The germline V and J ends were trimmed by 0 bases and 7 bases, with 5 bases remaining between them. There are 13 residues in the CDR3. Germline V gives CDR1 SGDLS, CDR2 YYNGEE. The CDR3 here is CASSVGPNSPLHF. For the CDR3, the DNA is TGTGCCAGCAGCGTAGGCCCAAATTCACCCCTCCACTTT. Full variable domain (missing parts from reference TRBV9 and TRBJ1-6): DSGVTQTPKHLITATGQRVTLRCSPRSGDLSVYWYQQSLDQGLQFLIQYYNGEERAKGNILERFSAQQFPDLHSELNLSSLELGDSALYFCASSVGPNSPLHFGNGTRLTVT.

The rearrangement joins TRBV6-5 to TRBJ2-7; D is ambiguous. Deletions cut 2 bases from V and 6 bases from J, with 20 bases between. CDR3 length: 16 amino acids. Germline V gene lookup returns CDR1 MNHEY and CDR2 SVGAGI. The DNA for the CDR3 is TGTGCCAGCAGTTACACCCGTCGTCAGGCTGGTGGCGAGCAGTACTTC. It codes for CASSYTRRQAGGEQYF.

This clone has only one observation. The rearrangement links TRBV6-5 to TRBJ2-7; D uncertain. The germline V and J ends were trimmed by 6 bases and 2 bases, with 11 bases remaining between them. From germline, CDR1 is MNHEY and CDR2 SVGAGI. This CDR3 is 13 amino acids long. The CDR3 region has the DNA TGTGCCAGCAGCCGAGAAAGGGCCTACGAGCAGTACTTC. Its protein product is CASSRERAYEQYF.

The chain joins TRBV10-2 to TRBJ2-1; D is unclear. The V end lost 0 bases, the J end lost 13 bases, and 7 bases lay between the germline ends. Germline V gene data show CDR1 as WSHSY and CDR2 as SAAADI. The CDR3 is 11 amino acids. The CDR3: CASSESDRQFF. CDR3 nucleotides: TGCGCCAGCAGTGAGTCTGACCGACAGTTCTTC.

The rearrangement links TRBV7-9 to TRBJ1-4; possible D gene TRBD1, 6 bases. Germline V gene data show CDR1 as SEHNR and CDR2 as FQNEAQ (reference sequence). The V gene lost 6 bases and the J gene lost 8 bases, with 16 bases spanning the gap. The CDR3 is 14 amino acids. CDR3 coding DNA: TGTGCCAGCAGACCGAGGGGGGAGGAGGAAAAACTGTTTTTT. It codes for CASRPRGEEEKLFF.

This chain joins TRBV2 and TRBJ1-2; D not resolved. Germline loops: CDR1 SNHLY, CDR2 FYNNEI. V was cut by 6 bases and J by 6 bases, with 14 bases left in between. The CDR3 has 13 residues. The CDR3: CASSEGPLNGYTF. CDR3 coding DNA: TGTGCCAGCAGCGAGGGCCCGCTGAATGGCTACACCTTC.

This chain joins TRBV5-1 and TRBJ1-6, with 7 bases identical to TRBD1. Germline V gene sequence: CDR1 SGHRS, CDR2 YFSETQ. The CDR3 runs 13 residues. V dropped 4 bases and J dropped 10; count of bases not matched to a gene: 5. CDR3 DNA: TGCGCCAGCAGCGTTACAGGGGCCTCACCCCTCCACTTT. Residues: CASSVTGASPLHF. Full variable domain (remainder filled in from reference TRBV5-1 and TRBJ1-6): KAGVTQTPRYLIKTRGQQVTLSCSPISGHRSVSWYQQTPGQGLQFLFEYFSETQRNKGNFPGRFSGRQFSNSRSEMNVSTLELGDSALYLCASSVTGASPLHFGNGTRLTVT.

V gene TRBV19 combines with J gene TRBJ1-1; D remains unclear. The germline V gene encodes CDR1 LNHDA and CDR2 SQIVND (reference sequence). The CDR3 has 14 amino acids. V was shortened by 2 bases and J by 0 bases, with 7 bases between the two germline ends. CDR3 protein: CASSISAMNTEAFF. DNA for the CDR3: TGTGCCAGTAGTATATCCGCGATGAACACTGAAGCTTTCTTT.

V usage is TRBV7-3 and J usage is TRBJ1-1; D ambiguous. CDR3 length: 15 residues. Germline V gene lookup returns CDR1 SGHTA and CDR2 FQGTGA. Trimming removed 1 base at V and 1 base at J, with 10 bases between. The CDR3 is CASSLNSQRNTEAFF. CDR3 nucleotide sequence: TGTGCCAGCAGCTTAAATAGCCAGAGGAACACTGAAGCTTTCTTT.

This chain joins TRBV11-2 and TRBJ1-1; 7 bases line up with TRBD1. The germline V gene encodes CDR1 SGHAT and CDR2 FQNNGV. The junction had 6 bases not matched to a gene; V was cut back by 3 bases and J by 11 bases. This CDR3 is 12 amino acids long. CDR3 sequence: CASSFEGARAFF. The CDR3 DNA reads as TGTGCCAGCAGCTTCGAGGGGGCTCGGGCTTTCTTT.

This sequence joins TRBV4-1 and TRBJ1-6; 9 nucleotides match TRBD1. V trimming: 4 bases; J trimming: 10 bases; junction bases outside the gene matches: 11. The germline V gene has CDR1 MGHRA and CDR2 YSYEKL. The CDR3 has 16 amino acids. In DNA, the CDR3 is TGCGCCAGCAGCCTTGAGCCGGGACAGGGAAGCTCACCCCTCCACTTT. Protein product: CASSLEPGQGSSPLHF.

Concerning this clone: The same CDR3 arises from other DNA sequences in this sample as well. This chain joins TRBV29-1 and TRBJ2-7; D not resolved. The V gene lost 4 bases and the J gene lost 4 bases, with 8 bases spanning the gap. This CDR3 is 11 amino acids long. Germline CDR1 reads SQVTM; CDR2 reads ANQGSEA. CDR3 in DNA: TGCAGCGTTGGCCAGGTTTACGAGCAGTACTTC. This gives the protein CSVGQVYEQYF.

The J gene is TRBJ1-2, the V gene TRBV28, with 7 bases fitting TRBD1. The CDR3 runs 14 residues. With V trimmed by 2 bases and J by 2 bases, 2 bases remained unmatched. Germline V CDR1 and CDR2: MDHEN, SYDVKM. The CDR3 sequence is CASSLPQGNYGYTF. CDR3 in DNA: TGTGCCAGCAGTTTACCACAGGGGAACTATGGCTACACCTTC.

CDR3 region: CASGLTSDRDSYHNQPQHF. In nucleotides, the CDR3 is TGTGCTAGTGGTTTGACTTCCGACAGGGACAGTTACCATAATCAGCCCCAGCATTTT. The chain carries TRBV12-5 and TRBJ1-5; TRBD1 matches at 7 bases. V lost 2 bases, J lost 4 bases, and 17 bases stayed unmatched. The CDR3 spans 19 residues. The V gene's germline CDR1 is LGHNT and CDR2 FRNRAP.

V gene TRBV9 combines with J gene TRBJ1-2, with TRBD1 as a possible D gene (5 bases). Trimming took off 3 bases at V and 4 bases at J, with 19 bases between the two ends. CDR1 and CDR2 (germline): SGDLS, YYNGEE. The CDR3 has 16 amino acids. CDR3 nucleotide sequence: TGTGCCAGCAGCGACCGGGGTCGGGGGGGATTCTATGGCTACACCTTC. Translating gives CASSDRGRGGFYGYTF.

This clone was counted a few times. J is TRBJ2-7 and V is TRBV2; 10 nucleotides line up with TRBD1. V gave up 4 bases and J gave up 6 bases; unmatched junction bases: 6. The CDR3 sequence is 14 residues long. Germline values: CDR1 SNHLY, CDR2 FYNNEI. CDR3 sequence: CASSVRQGASEQYF. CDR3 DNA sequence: TGTGCCAGCAGTGTGCGACAGGGGGCAAGCGAGCAGTACTTC.